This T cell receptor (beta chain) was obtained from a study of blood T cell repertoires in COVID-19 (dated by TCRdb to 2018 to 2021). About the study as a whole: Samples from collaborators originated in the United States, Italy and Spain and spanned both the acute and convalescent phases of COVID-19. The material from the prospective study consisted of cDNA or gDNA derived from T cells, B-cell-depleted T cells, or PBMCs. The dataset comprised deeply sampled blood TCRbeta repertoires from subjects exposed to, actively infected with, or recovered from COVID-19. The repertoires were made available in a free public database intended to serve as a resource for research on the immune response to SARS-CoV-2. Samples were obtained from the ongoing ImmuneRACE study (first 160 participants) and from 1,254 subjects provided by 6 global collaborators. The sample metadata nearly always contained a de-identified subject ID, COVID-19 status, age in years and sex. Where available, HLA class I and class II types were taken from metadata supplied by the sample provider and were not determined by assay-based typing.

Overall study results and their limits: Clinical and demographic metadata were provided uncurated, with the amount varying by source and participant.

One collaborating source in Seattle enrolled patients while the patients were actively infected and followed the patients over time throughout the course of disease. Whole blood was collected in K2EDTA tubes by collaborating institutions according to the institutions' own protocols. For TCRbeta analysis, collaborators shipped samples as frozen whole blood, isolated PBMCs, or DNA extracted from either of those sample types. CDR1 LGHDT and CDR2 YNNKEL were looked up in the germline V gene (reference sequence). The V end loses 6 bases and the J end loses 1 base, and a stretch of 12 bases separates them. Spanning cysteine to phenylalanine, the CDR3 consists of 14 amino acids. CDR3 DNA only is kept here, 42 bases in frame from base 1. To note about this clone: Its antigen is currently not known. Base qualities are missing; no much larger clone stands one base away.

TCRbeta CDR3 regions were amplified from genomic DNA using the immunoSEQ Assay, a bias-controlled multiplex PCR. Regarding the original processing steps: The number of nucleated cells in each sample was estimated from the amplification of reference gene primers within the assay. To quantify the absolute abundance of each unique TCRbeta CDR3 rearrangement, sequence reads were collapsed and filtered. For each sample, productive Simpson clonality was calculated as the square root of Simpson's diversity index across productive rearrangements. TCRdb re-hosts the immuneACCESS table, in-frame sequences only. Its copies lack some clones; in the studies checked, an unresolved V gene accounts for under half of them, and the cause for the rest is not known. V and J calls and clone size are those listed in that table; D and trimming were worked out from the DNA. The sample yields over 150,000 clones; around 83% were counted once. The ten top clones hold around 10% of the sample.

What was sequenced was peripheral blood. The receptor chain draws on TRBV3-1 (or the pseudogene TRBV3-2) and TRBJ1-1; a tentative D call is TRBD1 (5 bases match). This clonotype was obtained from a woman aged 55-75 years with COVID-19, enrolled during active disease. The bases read TGTGCCAGCAGAGACTCGGGGGGGAACACTGAAGCTTTCTTT. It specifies CASRDSGGNTEAFF.